The T cell receptor (beta chain) under discussion was sequenced for a study of blood T cell repertoires in COVID-19. Study at large: The United States, Italy and Spain supplied acute and convalescent COVID-19 samples. In each case, the material was cDNA or gDNA derived from T cells, B-cell-depleted T cells, or PBMCs.

Profiling relied on immunoSEQ multiplex PCR, and the TCRdb table lists in-frame clones only, not all of them. This sample carries some 210,000 clones, about 92% of them seen once, and the ten largest clones take roughly 1.2%. The ends lost 5 bases at V and 4 bases at J; junction bases unmatched: 8. From germline, CDR1 is SGHVS and CDR2 FNYEAQ. CDR3 length equals 14 residues. J is TRBJ2-7 and V is TRBV7-6; 7 bases fit TRBD2. Sample: peripheral blood. The receptor's source is a man aged 25-45 years with acute or convalescent COVID-19. CDR3 sequence: CASSPRAGRYEQYF. Here the CDR3 DNA reads TGTGCCAGCAGCCCTCGAGCGGGAAGGTACGAGCAGTACTTC.